The source of this T cell receptor beta chain is a study of CD8 T cells in Susac syndrome. With random hexamers, 0.5 to 1 ug RNA was reverse transcribed. Coverage of TCR beta CDR3 amplification by immunoSEQ multiplex PCR extended to 54 Vbeta and 13 Jbeta. TCRdb used MiXCR to reprocess the immunoSEQ multiplex PCR reads, holding one entry per CDR3 protein. The top ten clones hold roughly 0.21% of a sample with more than 150,000 distinct CDR3 sequences, 94% of them seen once. The CDR3 consists of 15 residues. Germline values: CDR1 SEHNR, CDR2 FQNEAQ (reference sequence). V was trimmed by 3 bases and J by 0 bases, leaving 9 bases between them. The authors sequenced TCR beta from blood CD8+ and CD4+ T cells. The study used treatment-naive patients who had stable or active relapsing-remitting disease as multiple sclerosis controls. Negative isolation yielded CD8+ and CD4+ T cells; FACS enriched TEMRA cells.

This sequence joins TRBV7-9 and TRBJ1-5, with D uncertain. The receptor was derived from a human donor with multiple sclerosis. The specimen was CD8+ T cells from PBMCs. The CDR3 DNA sequence: TGTGCCAGCAGCTTTAACGGAAATAGCAATCAGCCCCAGCATTTT. Amino acid sequence: CASSFNGNSNQPQHF.